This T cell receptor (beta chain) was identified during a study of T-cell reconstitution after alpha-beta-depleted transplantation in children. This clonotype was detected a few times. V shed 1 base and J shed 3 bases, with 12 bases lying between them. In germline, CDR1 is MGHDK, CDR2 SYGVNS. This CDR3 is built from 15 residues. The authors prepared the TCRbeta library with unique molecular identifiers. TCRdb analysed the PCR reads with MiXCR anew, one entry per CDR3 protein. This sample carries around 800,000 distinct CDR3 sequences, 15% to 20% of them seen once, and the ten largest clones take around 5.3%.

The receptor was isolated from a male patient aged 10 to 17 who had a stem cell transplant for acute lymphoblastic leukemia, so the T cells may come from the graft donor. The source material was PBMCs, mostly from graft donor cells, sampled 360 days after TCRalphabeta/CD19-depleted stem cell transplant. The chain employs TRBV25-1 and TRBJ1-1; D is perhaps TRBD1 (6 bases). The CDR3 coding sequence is TGTGCCAGCAGTGAATTAAGTAAGGGGGACACTGAAGCTTTCTTT. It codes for CASSELSKGDTEAFF.